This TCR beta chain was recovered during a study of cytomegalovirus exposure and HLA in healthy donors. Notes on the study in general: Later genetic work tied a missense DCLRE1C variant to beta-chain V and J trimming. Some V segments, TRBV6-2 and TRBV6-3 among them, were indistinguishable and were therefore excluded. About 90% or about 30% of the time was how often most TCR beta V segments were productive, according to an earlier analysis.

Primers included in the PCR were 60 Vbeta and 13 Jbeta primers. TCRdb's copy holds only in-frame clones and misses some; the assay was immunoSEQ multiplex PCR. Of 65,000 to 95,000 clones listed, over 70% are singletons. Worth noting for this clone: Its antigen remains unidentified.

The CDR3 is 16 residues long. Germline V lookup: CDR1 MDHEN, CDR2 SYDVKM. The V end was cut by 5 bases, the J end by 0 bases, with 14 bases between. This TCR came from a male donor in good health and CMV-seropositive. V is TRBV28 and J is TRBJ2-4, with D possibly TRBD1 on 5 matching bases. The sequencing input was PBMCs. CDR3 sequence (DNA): TGTGCCAGCAGTACCGGACAACCAGGAGCCAAAAACATTCAGTACTTC. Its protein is CASSTGQPGAKNIQYF.